This entry describes one T cell receptor beta chain. This entry belongs to a study of T cell responses to AZD1222 COVID-19 vaccine. The protocol was immunoSEQ multiplex PCR, while the TCRdb copy is restricted to in-frame clones and leaves out a portion. The data show 150,000 to 200,000 clones, roughly 92% seen once. Trimming cost V 0 bases and J 6 bases, with 8 bases left between them. There are 13 residues in the CDR3. Germline CDR1 reads LGHDT; CDR2 reads YNNKEL (reference sequence). The source was peripheral blood, collected on day 0 of AZD1222 vaccination. The sequence was obtained from an adult in good health. The chain links TRBV3-1 (or the pseudogene TRBV3-2) to TRBJ1-1, with D unresolved. Written as DNA, the CDR3 is TGTGCCAGCAGCCAAGAGAGCGGGGCTGAAGCTTTCTTT. Protein sequence: CASSQESGAEAFF.